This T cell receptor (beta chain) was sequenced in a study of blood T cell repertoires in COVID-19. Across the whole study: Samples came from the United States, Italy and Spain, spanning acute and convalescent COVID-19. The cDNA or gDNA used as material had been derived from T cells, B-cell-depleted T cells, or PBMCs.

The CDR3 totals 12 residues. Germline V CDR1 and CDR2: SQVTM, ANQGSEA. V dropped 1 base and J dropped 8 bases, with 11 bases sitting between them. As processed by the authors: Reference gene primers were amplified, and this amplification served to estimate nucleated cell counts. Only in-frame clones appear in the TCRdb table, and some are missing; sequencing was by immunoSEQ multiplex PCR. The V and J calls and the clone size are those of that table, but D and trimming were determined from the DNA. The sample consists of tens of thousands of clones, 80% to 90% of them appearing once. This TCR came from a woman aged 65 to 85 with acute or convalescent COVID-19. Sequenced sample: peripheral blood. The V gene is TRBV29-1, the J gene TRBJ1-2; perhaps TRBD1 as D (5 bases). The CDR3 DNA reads TGCAGCGTTGAAGGAAGGGGCCGGGGCTACACCTTC. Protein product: CSVEGRGRGYTF.